The sequence of this T cell receptor beta chain was determined in a study of T-cell reconstitution after alpha-beta-depleted transplantation in children. Study findings and constraints: From surviving recipient T cells and thymic progenitors came the high day-60 TCRbeta diversity observed in some patients. A year had passed since transplant, and T-cell counts and diversity by then came mostly from newly produced T cells. After transplant, at about two months, alpha-beta T cells were reportedly derived from several hundred expanded graft clones.

Trimming stripped 0 bases from V and 0 bases from J, with 10 bases between. Germline V gene sequence: CDR1 SGHRS, CDR2 YFSETQ. CDR3 length: 16 residues. This clonotype was observed a handful of times. Its cognate antigen is unknown. Unique molecular identifiers were used in preparing the TCRbeta library. MiXCR, run by TCRdb on the PCR reads, gives a single entry per CDR3 protein. The profile shows hundreds of thousands of distinct CDR3 sequences, roughly 13% of them singletons. The chain employs TRBV5-1 and TRBJ1-3; D ambiguous. This sample comprised PBMCs, mostly from graft donor cells, obtained 360 days after TCRalphabeta/CD19-depleted stem cell transplant. This receptor was taken from a male patient aged 5 to 17 who had a stem cell transplant for acute myeloid leukemia, so the T cells may come from the graft donor. CDR3 region: CASSLVSPFSGNTIYF. The CDR3 bases are TGCGCCAGCAGCTTGGTTTCGCCCTTCTCTGGAAACACCATATATTTT.